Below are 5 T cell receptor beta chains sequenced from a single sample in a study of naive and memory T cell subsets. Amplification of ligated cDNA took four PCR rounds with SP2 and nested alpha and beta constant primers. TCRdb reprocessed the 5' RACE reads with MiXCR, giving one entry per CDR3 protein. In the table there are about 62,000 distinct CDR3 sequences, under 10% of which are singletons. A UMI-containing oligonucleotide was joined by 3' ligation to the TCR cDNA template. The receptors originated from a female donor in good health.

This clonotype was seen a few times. The CDR3 nucleotides read TGCAGCGTTGAATGGCCAGGGGGCTCATATTCTGCGGGGGCCAACGTCCTGACTTTC. Protein: CSVEWPGGSYSAGANVLTF. The V call is TRBV29-1, the J call TRBJ2-6; 8 nucleotides agree with TRBD1. V shed 2 bases, J shed 4 bases, and the junction held 16 bases outside the gene matches. This CDR3 is 19 amino acids long. Germline CDR1 reads SQVTM; CDR2 reads ANQGSEA.

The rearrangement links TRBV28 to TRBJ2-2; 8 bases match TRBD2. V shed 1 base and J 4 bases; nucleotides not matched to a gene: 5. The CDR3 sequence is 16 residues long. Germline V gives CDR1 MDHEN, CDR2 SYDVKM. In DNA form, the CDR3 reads TGTGCCAGCAGTTTATTAAGCGGGAGTGTCACCGGGGAGCTGTTTTTT. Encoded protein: CASSLLSGSVTGELFF.

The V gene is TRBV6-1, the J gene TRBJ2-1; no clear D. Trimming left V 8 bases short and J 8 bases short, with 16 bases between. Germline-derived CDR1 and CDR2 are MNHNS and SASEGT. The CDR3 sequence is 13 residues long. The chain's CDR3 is CASAPVNGHEQFF. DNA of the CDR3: TGTGCCAGCGCCCCCGTAAATGGGCATGAGCAGTTCTTC.

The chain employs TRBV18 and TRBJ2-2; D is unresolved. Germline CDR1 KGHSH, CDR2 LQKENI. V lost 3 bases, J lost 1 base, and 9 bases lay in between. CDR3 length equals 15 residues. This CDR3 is CASSPSRKNTGELFF. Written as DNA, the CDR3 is TGTGCCAGCTCACCCTCCCGGAAGAACACCGGGGAGCTGTTTTTT.

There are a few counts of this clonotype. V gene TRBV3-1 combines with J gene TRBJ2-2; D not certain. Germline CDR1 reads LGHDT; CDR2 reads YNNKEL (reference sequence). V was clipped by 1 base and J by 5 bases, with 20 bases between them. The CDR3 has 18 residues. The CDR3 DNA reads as TGTGCCAGCAGCCAAGTTTCTGGACCGAGTTGGCTTACCGGGGAGCTGTTTTTT. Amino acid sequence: CASSQVSGPSWLTGELFF. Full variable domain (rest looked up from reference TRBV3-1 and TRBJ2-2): DTAVSQTPKYLVTQMGNDKSIKCEQNLGHDTMYWYKQDSKKFLKIMFSYNNKELIINETVPNRFSPKSPDKAHLNLHINSLELGDSAVYFCASSQVSGPSWLTGELFFGEGSRLTVL.